This T cell receptor (beta chain) derives from a study of T cells in Graves' hyperthyroidism and ophthalmopathy. Study-wide findings and caveats: Blood shared most expanded thyroid clonotypes above 0.001.

The V gene end was trimmed by 5 bases and the J gene end by 5 bases; junction bases not matched to a gene: 5. The germline V gene has CDR1 SGDLS and CDR2 YYNGEE. The CDR3 sequence is 13 residues long. Amplification of TCR beta CDR3 regions was performed using RNA transcripts as template. Carried out on the TCR CDR3, a first-round RT-PCR used the HTBI primer set. TCRdb independently ran MiXCR on the multiplex PCR reads; one entry per CDR3 protein. The sample consists of approximately 640,000 distinct CDR3 sequences, 16% of them appearing once. Comments on this clonotype: The antigen remains undetermined.

This rearrangement joins TRBV9 to TRBJ2-5; TRBD1 matches 8 bases. This TCR was sampled from a woman in her twenties or thirties with Graves' hyperthyroidism. The sample taken for sequencing was blood. The CDR3 nucleotides are TGTGCCAGCAGTGACAGGGGTGCCGAGACCCAGTACTTC. Translating it yields CASSDRGAETQYF. Full variable domain (outside the CDR3, taken from reference TRBV9 and TRBJ2-5): DSGVTQTPKHLITATGQRVTLRCSPRSGDLSVYWYQQSLDQGLQFLIQYYNGEERAKGNILERFSAQQFPDLHSELNLSSLELGDSALYFCASSDRGAETQYFGPGTRLLVL.